This T cell receptor (beta chain) appears in the sequencing data of a study of blood T cells in healthy people across ages. A second PCR, run for about 6 to 12 cycles, used a sample-barcoded 5' primer plus a J-beta primer mix. TCRdb reanalysed the 5' RACE reads using MiXCR and keeps one entry per CDR3 protein. The data hold 500,000 to 650,000 distinct CDR3 sequences, with 27% observed a single time. The sample holds many counts of this clonotype. This sample also belongs to another study, concerning T cells of mothers and their children.

The specimen sequenced was blood. The receptor was isolated from a boy aged 2 to 9 in good health.

The CDR3 DNA follows: TGCGCCAGCAGCGTTAGCGGGACCGCCTACAATGAGCAGTTCTTC. It translates to CASSVSGTAYNEQFF. The chain recombines TRBV5-1 with TRBJ2-1; 8 bases map to TRBD2. Germline values: CDR1 SGHRS, CDR2 YFSETQ. The CDR3 spans 15 residues. The trim removed 4 bases at V and 2 bases at J, leaving 5 bases unmatched.